This T cell receptor (beta chain) comes out of a study of blood T cells in healthy people across ages. In regard to this clonotype: Its antigen is currently unknown.

This CDR3 contains 18 residues. J gave up 3 bases and V 3 bases, and 14 bases lay outside the gene matches. From germline, CDR1 is SEHNR and CDR2 FQNEAQ (reference sequence). Using a J-beta primer mix together with a sample-barcoded 5' primer, a second PCR was run for 7 to 11 cycles. A tag from a template-switch adaptor with 12 random nucleotides marked each cDNA molecule. Every sample gave at least 2.5 million paired-end reads containing CDR3. TCRdb re-called the 5' RACE reads through MiXCR, storing one row per CDR3 protein. The data show over a million distinct CDR3 sequences, under 55% seen once. Study-level findings and limits: Per million T cells, TCR beta diversity dropped roughly linearly as age increased. No one knew whether donors had CMV, which possibly confounded expanded clonotype changes.

The chain joins TRBV7-9 to TRBJ2-5; 9 bases map to TRBD2. This TCR derives from a woman under 30 in good health. Sequencing used blood. CDR3 residues: CASSFDPQRLAEKETQYF. CDR3 nucleotides: TGTGCCAGCAGCTTCGACCCCCAGAGACTAGCGGAAAAAGAGACCCAGTACTTC.